Listed here are 22 T cell receptor beta chains from one sample, sequenced in a study of blood T cell repertoires in COVID-19. Profiling relied on immunoSEQ multiplex PCR, and the TCRdb table lists in-frame clones only, not all of them. The sample includes fewer than 70,000 clones, more than 85% of them seen just once. Sequenced input: peripheral blood. The receptors originated from a woman between 65 and 79 years old with active COVID-19.

The chain links TRBV27 to TRBJ2-7; 12 bases agree with TRBD2. CDR1 is MNHEY and CDR2 is SMNVEV in the germline V gene (reference sequence). V was pared by 7 bases and J by 0 bases, with 1 base of the junction left unmatched. This CDR3 has 14 amino acids. As DNA, the CDR3 is TGTGCCAGCACGACTAGCGGGAGCTCCTACGAGCAGTACTTC. This encodes CASTTSGSSYEQYF.

CDR3 in amino acids: CSALRDYEQFF. The DNA of the CDR3 is TGCAGTGCTCTCAGGGACTATGAGCAGTTCTTC. This rearrangement joins TRBV20-1 to TRBJ2-1; D possibly corresponds to TRBD2 (6 bases). Trimming shortened V by 5 bases and J by 8 bases, and 10 bases separated the two germline ends. The CDR3 is made up of 11 amino acids. In germline, CDR1 is DFQATT, CDR2 SNEGSKA (reference sequence).

The chain recombines TRBV6-5 with TRBJ1-2, with a weak D call TRBD1 (6 bases). Germline CDR1 is MNHEY and CDR2 is SVGAGI. CDR3 length: 13 amino acids. V lost 4 bases and J 2 bases, leaving 8 bases between the germline ends. The CDR3 nucleotides read TGTGCCAGCAGTTCCGACAGGAACTATGGCTACACCTTC. Protein: CASSSDRNYGYTF.

V usage is TRBV6-5 and J usage is TRBJ1-1; TRBD1 matches at 9 bases. This CDR3 comprises 15 residues. V was pared by 6 bases and J by 5 bases, with 10 bases of the junction left unmatched. Germline V gene sequence: CDR1 MNHEY, CDR2 SVGAGI. The CDR3 DNA sequence: TGTGCCAGCAGCCCGGGACAGGGTACGACAACTGAAGCTTTCTTT. Amino acid sequence: CASSPGQGTTTEAFF.

The rearrangement uses TRBV19 and TRBJ1-5; TRBD1 matches at 9 bases. J gave up 7 bases and V 5 bases, and 15 bases lay outside the gene matches. The CDR3 sequence is 17 residues long. Germline CDR1 LNHDA, CDR2 SQIVND (reference sequence). The CDR3 region has the DNA TGTGCCAGTAGTGGCCTCAACACAGGGGGCGCCGGGCAGCCCCAGCATTTT. This codes for CASSGLNTGGAGQPQHF.

This sequence joins TRBV28 and TRBJ2-7; TRBD1 matches at 7 bases. CDR1 MDHEN and CDR2 SYDVKM come from the germline V gene. This CDR3 is 15 amino acids long. Trimming removed 6 bases from V and 1 base from J; junction bases left unmatched: 9. The CDR3 spells CASSSRDRVSYEQYF. DNA for the CDR3: TGTGCCAGCAGCTCCCGAGACAGGGTTTCCTACGAGCAGTACTTC.

The gene calls are TRBV5-4 and TRBJ1-1, with a weak D call TRBD1 (6 bases). Deletions cut 5 bases from V and 3 bases from J, with 20 bases between. This CDR3 has 16 residues. Germline V gene data show CDR1 as SGHNT and CDR2 as YYREEE (reference sequence). The CDR3 loop is CASSGQAGEGDTEAFF. CDR3 bases: TGTGCCAGCAGTGGTCAGGCAGGGGAAGGAGACACTGAAGCTTTCTTT.

The genes are TRBV28 and TRBJ2-1; D may be TRBD2 (5 bases). Per germline, CDR1 MDHEN and CDR2 SYDVKM. V dropped 7 bases and J dropped 2 bases, with 9 bases sitting between them. This CDR3 region has 13 residues. CDR3 region: CASIGVPYNEQFF. The CDR3 bases are TGTGCCAGCATCGGGGTACCCTACAATGAGCAGTTCTTC.

CDR3 in amino acids: CASSIRPNGGKEAFF. DNA of the CDR3: TGTGCCAGTAGTATCAGGCCAAATGGGGGGAAAGAAGCTTTCTTT. This chain links TRBV19 with TRBJ1-1, with D possibly matching TRBD1 (5 bases). Germline V gene data show CDR1 as LNHDA and CDR2 as SQIVND (reference sequence). V was cut by 3 bases and J by 8 bases, with 19 bases left in between. This CDR3 comprises 15 residues. The variable domain in full, completed from reference TRBV19 and TRBJ1-1, reads DGGITQSPKYLFRKEGQNVTLSCEQNLNHDAMYWYRQDPGQGLRLIYYSQIVNDFQKGDIAEGYSVSREKKESFPLTVTSAQKNPTAFYLCASSIRPNGGKEAFFGQGTRLTVV.

The DNA of the CDR3 is TGTGCCAGCAGGGACCTGGACAGGGGGTATGAGCAGTACTTC. The encoded protein is CASRDLDRGYEQYF. The chain joins TRBV28 to TRBJ2-7, with 10 positions matching TRBD1. V lost 6 bases and J lost 7; bases outside the gene matches: 9. The germline V gene encodes CDR1 MDHEN and CDR2 SYDVKM. This CDR3 is built from 14 residues.

The chain recombines TRBV4-1 with TRBJ1-6; 10 nucleotides match TRBD1. J was trimmed by 7 bases and V by 1 base; bases with no gene match: 10. The CDR3 runs 18 residues. Per the germline V gene, CDR1 is MGHRA and CDR2 is YSYEKL. The CDR3 DNA sequence: TGCGCCAGCAGCCAAGTTTTGGACAGGGGGGATTTGAATTCACCCCTCCACTTT. Translation gives CASSQVLDRGDLNSPLHF.

The rearrangement uses TRBV11-2 and TRBJ1-2; weak D call: TRBD1 (5 bases). This CDR3 is 14 amino acids long. Germline CDR1 is SGHAT and CDR2 is FQNNGV. Trimming left V 1 base short and J 8 bases short, with 14 bases between. The chain's CDR3 is CASSLVTREGGYTF. The CDR3 DNA reads as TGTGCCAGCAGCTTAGTTACCAGGGAGGGAGGCTACACCTTC.

The chain uses TRBV5-1 and TRBJ2-5; tentative D call: TRBD1 (6 bases). V was shortened by 7 bases and J by 1 base, with 14 bases between the two germline ends. The CDR3 spans 14 residues. CDR1 is SGHRS and CDR2 is YFSETQ in the germline V gene. The CDR3 nucleotides read TGCGCCAGCGGTGACGGGACAACCCAAGAGACCCAGTACTTC. As protein: CASGDGTTQETQYF.

As concerns this clone: No DNA is shown, since the ends of the CDR3 on it are uncertain; the CDR3 is the one TCRdb lists. The V call is TRBV12-1, the J call TRBJ2-7; the table names TRBD1, a call not compared with the DNA. TRBV12-1 corresponds to a pseudogene. The CDR3 is 16 amino acids long, termini counted. The CDR3 protein is CASSFATGTGKHEQYF.

In its sample, this clone was seen a few times. This rearrangement joins TRBV7-9 to TRBJ1-3, with D maybe TRBD1 (5 bases). The CDR3 sequence is 14 residues long. V shed 4 bases and J shed 0 bases, with 7 bases lying between them. Germline V gene data show CDR1 as SEHNR and CDR2 as FQNEAQ (reference sequence). The CDR3 DNA reads TGTGCCAGCAGCTCGACAGACTCTGGAAACACCATATATTTT. It is translated as CASSSTDSGNTIYF.

The chain combines TRBV10-3 with TRBJ2-7; 10 bases match TRBD2. The V segment lost 1 base and the J segment 5 bases; nucleotides outside the gene matches: 20. Looked up from germline, CDR1 is ENHRY and CDR2 is SYGVKD. This CDR3 has 20 amino acids. CDR3 protein: CAISEYALMSASGSLNEQYF. In nucleotides, the CDR3 is TGTGCCATCAGTGAGTATGCATTAATGAGTGCTAGCGGGAGTCTGAACGAGCAGTACTTC.

J is TRBJ2-5 and V is TRBV9; 7 bases map to TRBD2. Germline V lookup: CDR1 SGDLS, CDR2 YYNGEE. J gave up 4 bases and V 2 bases, and 8 bases lay outside the gene matches. The CDR3 runs to 15 residues. The CDR3, as DNA: TGTGCCAGCAGCGTTAGCTCGTCGGGGGGAGAGACCCAGTACTTC. It translates to CASSVSSSGGETQYF. Drawing the rest from reference TRBV9 and TRBJ2-5, the complete variable domain is DSGVTQTPKHLITATGQRVTLRCSPRSGDLSVYWYQQSLDQGLQFLIQYYNGEERAKGNILERFSAQQFPDLHSELNLSSLELGDSALYFCASSVSSSGGETQYFGPGTRLLVL.

The J gene is TRBJ2-7, the V gene TRBV7-9; perhaps TRBD1 as D (8 bases). Per germline, CDR1 SEHNR and CDR2 FQNEAQ (reference sequence). Trimming left V 5 bases short and J 2 bases short, with 13 bases between. The CDR3 extends over 14 amino acids. The CDR3 protein is CASSQQGGTYEQYF. The CDR3, as DNA: TGTGCCAGCAGCCAACAGGGGGGGACCTACGAGCAGTACTTC.

V usage is TRBV5-1 and J usage is TRBJ2-2; 7 nucleotides agree with TRBD1. The CDR3 runs to 15 residues. In germline, CDR1 is SGHRS, CDR2 YFSETQ. The J segment lost 5 bases and the V segment lost 3 bases, leaving 7 bases of the junction unmatched. The CDR3 loop reads CASSSMTGKTGELFF. The CDR3 DNA sequence: TGCGCCAGCAGCTCGATGACAGGGAAAACCGGGGAGCTGTTTTTT.

The chain uses TRBV28 and TRBJ1-6; 8 positions match TRBD1. The V gene end was trimmed by 1 base and the J gene end by 5 bases; junction bases not matched to a gene: 4. CDR1 and CDR2 (germline): MDHEN, SYDVKM. This CDR3 is built from 16 residues. CDR3 nucleotides: TGTGCCAGCAGTTTATTCCCGGGACAGGATAATTCACCCCTCCACTTT. Protein sequence: CASSLFPGQDNSPLHF.

The V gene is TRBV28, the J gene TRBJ2-5; no clear D gene. V was clipped by 3 bases and J by 5 bases, with 13 bases between them. The CDR3 consists of 14 residues. The germline V gene has CDR1 MDHEN and CDR2 SYDVKM. CDR3: CASSLSPSRETQYF. In DNA, the CDR3 is TGTGCCAGCAGTTTGTCGCCATCCAGGGAGACCCAGTACTTC.

V usage is TRBV27 and J usage is TRBJ2-7; TRBD2 might be the D (6 bases). The CDR3 sequence is 14 residues long. The germline gives CDR1 MNHEY, CDR2 SMNVEV (reference sequence). The V gene lost 6 bases and the J gene lost 1 base, with 13 bases spanning the gap. The DNA of the CDR3 is TGTGCCAGCAGCGGGTTGGGACTTTCCTACGAGCAGTACTTC. This encodes CASSGLGLSYEQYF.